The TCR beta chain under discussion was sequenced for a study of neoadjuvant anti-PD-1 for oral cavity cancer. Study context: Non-progressing patients received a fourth nivolumab dose near day 43, then surgery on days 50-56.

Here immunoSEQ multiplex PCR was the method, and the copy in TCRdb shows in-frame clones only, minus some. The sample shows around 14,000 clones, more than 65% of them seen only once. Patients had HPV-negative, locally advanced oral cavity squamous cell carcinoma. No culture or expansion preceded analysis of these blood cells. This CDR3 has 17 amino acids. Deletions cut 0 bases from V and 2 bases from J, with 17 bases between. The germline CDR1 and CDR2 sequences are SGHVS and FQNEAQ. Sample: PBMCs, taken before nivolumab (anti-PD-1) treatment. The receptor comes from a person between 35 and 79 years old with oral cavity squamous cell carcinoma. The J gene is TRBJ2-7, the V gene TRBV7-8; D is undetermined. CDR3 residues: CASSLARVSQVTYEQYF. CDR3 in DNA: TGTGCCAGCAGCTTAGCTCGGGTTTCGCAGGTCACCTACGAGCAGTACTTC.